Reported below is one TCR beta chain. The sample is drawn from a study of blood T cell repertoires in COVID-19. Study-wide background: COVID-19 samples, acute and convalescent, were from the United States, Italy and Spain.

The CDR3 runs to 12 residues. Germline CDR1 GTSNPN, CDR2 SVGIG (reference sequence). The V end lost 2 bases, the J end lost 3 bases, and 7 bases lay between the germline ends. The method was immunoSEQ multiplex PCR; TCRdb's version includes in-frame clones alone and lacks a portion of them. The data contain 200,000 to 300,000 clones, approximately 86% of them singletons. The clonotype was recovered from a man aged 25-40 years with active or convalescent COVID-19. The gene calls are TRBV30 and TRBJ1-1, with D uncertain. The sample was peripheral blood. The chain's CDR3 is CAWSTSDTEAFF. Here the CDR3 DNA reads TGTGCCTGGAGTACGTCGGACACTGAAGCTTTCTTT.